Each of the 10 T cell receptor beta chains below was sequenced from the same sample in a study of vaccination and CD4 T cells after COVID-19 (dated by TCRdb to the early 2020s). The meaning of the sample's treatment or condition label: roughly ten-day PBMC culture with coronavirus spike peptide pools or control peptides (ViraFEST assay). These receptors have no known antigen. The library was produced with PCR. For sequencing, an Illumina iSeq 100 was employed. DNA from cultured CD4+ T cells was subjected to TCR sequencing with the Oncomine TCR Beta short-read assay at the Johns Hopkins FTIC core. In-frame beta chains were kept once TCRdb had trimmed the public reads at Q25 with fastp and called clones with MiXCR. Entries are consolidated by CDR3 protein sequence, retaining the most common genes and DNA. The sample profile shows 10,000 to 15,000 distinct CDR3 sequences; approximately 60% of them were found once. In total, the top ten clones hold approximately 12% of the sample.

Sequences were obtained from CD4+ T cells from blood, cultured in vitro. Source of these receptors: a human donor who had recovered from COVID-19.

The chain combines TRBV19 with TRBJ2-7; no clear D gene. The ends were cut back, 3 bases at V and 6 bases at J, with 15 bases in the middle. From germline, CDR1 is LNHDA and CDR2 SQIVND (reference sequence). The CDR3 covers 14 residues. CDR3 sequence: CASSIGPHPREQYF. The CDR3 coding sequence is TGTGCCAGTAGTATTGGGCCCCATCCTCGCGAGCAGTACTTC.

This clonotype was recorded once. The chain carries TRBV19 and TRBJ2-5; no definite D call. Per germline, CDR1 LNHDA and CDR2 SQIVND (reference sequence). This CDR3 region has 11 residues. V gave up 6 bases and J gave up 2 bases, with 4 bases separating them. CDR3 protein: CASRAQETQYF. The CDR3, as DNA: TGTGCCAGTAGAGCGCAAGAGACCCAGTACTTC. Complete variable domain (other parts from reference TRBV19 and TRBJ2-5): DGGITQSPKYLFRKEGQNVTLSCEQNLNHDAMYWYRQDPGQGLRLIYYSQIVNDFQKGDIAEGYSVSREKKESFPLTVTSAQKNPTAFYLCASRAQETQYFGPGTRLLVL.

This clonotype has only one observation. The chain joins TRBV27 to TRBJ1-4; perhaps TRBD1 as D (5 bases). V was trimmed by 4 bases and J by 4 bases, leaving 13 bases between them. Per germline, CDR1 MNHEY and CDR2 SMNVEV (reference sequence). The CDR3 covers 15 residues. The CDR3 region is CASSSRTNYNEKLFF. DNA for the CDR3: TGTGCCAGCAGTTCGCGGACAAACTATAATGAAAAACTGTTTTTT. Full variable domain (missing parts from reference TRBV27 and TRBJ1-4): EAQVTQNPRYLITVTGKKLTVTCSQNMNHEYMSWYRQDPGLGLRQIYYSMNVEVTDKGDVPEGYKVSRKEKRNFPLILESPSPNQTSLYFCASSSRTNYNEKLFFGSGTQLSVL.

The CDR3 DNA reads TGCAGTGCTAGAAACTCCATGGGACTAGAAATCCGAGAGCAGTTCTTC. Protein sequence: CSARNSMGLEIREQFF. This chain joins TRBV20-1 and TRBJ2-1; TRBD2 agrees at 8 bases. The V segment lost 2 bases and the J segment 10 bases; nucleotides outside the gene matches: 16. Germline CDR1 and CDR2: DFQATT and SNEGSKA (reference sequence). CDR3 length equals 16 residues.

The V call is TRBV10-3, the J call TRBJ1-1; TRBD1 might be the D (5 bases). The germline V gene encodes CDR1 ENHRY and CDR2 SYGVKD. Trimming took 8 bases from V and 2 from J, leaving 12 bases between them. The CDR3 contains 13 residues. In nucleotides, the CDR3 is TGTGCCATCGAAGGGACTCCAAACACTGAAGCTTTCTTT. This translates into CAIEGTPNTEAFF.

Comments on this clonotype: Because it lacks the conserved phenylalanine or tryptophan at the end, this CDR3 is likely a read error. The genes are TRBV2 and TRBJ2-3; a weak D match, TRBD2 (6 bases). V lost 6 bases to trimming and J lost 3 bases, with 16 bases between them. This CDR3 contains 15 residues. Germline V lookup: CDR1 SNHLY, CDR2 FYNNEI. CDR3: CASSWNKGLTDTQYL. Here the CDR3 DNA reads TGTGCCAGCAGCTGGAACAAGGGACTGACAGATACGCAGTATCTT.

This chain uses TRBV18 with TRBJ1-2; D remains ambiguous. Germline CDR1 reads KGHSH; CDR2 reads LQKENI. The CDR3 contains 15 residues. V lost 5 bases and J 0 bases, leaving 13 bases between the germline ends. The CDR3 reads CASSGLGGSNYGYTF. DNA for the CDR3: TGTGCCAGCTCAGGCCTCGGCGGTTCTAACTATGGCTACACCTTC.

By share, this clonotype counts as large. The CDR3 coding sequence is TGTGCCAGCAGCTTAGTACACTGGCGATCCGGGGAGCTGTTTTTT. Protein product: CASSLVHWRSGELFF. This sequence joins TRBV11-2 and TRBJ2-2; D ambiguous. In germline, CDR1 is SGHAT, CDR2 FQNNGV. The CDR3 length is 15 residues. V lost 1 base to trimming and J lost 6 bases, with 12 bases between them. Complete variable domain (other parts from reference TRBV11-2 and TRBJ2-2): EAGVAQSPRYKIIEKRQSVAFWCNPISGHATLYWYQQILGQGPKLLIQFQNNGVVDDSQLPKDRFSAERLKGVDSTLKIQPAKLEDSAVYLCASSLVHWRSGELFFGEGSRLTVL.

The chain uses TRBV7-2 and TRBJ2-3; D gene uncertain. Deletions cut 2 bases from V and 5 bases from J, with 8 bases between. This CDR3 has 13 amino acids. Germline V CDR1 and CDR2: SGHTA, FQGNSA. CDR3 residues: CASSLSLRDTQYF. The CDR3 nucleotides are TGTGCCAGCAGCTTATCTTTGCGAGATACGCAGTATTTT.

The chain carries TRBV21-1 and TRBJ2-7; the table's TRBD1 call for D was not verified on the DNA. TRBV21-1 is a pseudogene. This CDR3 contains 16 residues. The CDR3 nucleotides read TGTGCCAGCAGCAAAGGCGACCATCGCGGGGGATACGAGCAGTACTTC. It codes for CASSKGDHRGGYEQYF.